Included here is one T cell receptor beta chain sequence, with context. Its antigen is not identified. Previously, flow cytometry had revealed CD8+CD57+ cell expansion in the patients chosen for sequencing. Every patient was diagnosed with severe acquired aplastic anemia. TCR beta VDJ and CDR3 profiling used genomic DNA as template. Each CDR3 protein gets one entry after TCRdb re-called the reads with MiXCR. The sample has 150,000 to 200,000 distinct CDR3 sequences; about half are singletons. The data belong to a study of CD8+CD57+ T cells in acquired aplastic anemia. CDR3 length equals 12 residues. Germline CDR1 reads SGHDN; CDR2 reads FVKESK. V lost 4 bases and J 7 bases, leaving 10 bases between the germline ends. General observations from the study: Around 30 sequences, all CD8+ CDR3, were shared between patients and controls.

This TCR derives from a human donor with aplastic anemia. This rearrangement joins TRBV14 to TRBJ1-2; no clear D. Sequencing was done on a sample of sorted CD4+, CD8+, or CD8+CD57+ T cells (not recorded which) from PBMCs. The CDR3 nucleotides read TGTGCCAGCAGCCCTAGGACTGTTGGCTACACCTTC. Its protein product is CASSPRTVGYTF.